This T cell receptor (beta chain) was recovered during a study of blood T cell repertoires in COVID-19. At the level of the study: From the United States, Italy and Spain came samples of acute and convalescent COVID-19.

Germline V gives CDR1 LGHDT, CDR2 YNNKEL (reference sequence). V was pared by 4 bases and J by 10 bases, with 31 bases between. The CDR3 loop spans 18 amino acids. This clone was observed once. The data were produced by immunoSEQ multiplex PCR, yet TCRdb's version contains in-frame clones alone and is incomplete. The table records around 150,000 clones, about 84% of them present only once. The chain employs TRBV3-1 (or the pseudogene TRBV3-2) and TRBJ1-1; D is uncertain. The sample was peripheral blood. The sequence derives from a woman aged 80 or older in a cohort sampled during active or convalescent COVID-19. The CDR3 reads CASSRVTKRRDGTWGAFF. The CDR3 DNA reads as TGTGCCAGCAGCCGAGTTACAAAACGCCGGGATGGAACTTGGGGAGCTTTCTTT.